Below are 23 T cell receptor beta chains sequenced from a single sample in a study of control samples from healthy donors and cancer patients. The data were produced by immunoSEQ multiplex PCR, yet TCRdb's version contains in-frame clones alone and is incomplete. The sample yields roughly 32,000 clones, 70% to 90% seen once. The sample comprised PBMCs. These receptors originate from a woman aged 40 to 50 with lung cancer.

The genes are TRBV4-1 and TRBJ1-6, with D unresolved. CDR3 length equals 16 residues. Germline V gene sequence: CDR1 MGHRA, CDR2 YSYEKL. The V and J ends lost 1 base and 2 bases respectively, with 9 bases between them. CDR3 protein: CASSQVTTPYNSPLHF. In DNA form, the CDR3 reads TGCGCCAGCAGCCAAGTGACGACGCCCTATAATTCACCCCTCCACTTT.

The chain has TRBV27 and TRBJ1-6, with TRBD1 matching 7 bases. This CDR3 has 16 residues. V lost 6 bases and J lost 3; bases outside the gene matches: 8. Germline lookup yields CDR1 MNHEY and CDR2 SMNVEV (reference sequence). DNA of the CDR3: TGTGCCAGCAGCTTGACAGGGAATTTCTATAATTCACCCCTCCACTTT. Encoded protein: CASSLTGNFYNSPLHF.

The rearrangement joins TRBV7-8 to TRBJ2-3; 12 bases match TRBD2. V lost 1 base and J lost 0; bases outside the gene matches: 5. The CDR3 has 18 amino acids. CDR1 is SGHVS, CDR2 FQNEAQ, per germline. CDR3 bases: TGTGCCAGCAGCTTAGTCACTAGCGGGGGGCCTAGCACAGATACGCAGTATTTT. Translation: CASSLVTSGGPSTDTQYF.

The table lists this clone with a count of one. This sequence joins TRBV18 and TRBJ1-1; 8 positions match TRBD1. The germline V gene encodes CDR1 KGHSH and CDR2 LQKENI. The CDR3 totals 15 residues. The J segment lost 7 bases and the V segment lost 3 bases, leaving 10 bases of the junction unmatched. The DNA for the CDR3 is TGTGCCAGCTCACCCTCGACAGGGGTCGGCGGTGAAGCTTTCTTT. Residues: CASSPSTGVGGEAFF.

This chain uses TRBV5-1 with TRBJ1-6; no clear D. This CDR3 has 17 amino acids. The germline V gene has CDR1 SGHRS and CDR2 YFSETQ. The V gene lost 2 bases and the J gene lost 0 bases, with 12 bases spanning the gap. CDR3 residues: CASSLGGRSSYNSPLHF. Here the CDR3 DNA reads TGCGCCAGCAGCTTAGGAGGGAGAAGCTCCTATAATTCACCCCTCCACTTT.

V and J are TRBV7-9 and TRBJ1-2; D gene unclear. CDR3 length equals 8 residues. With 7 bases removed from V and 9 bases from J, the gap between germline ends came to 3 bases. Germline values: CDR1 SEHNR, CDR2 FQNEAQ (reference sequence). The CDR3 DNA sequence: TGTGCCAGCATGCGCTACACCTTC. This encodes CASMRYTF.

DNA of the CDR3: TGTGCCACCCTTTTCAGGGGGAGCACAGATACGCAGTATTTT. It translates to CATLFRGSTDTQYF. J is TRBJ2-3 and V is TRBV2; TRBD1 aligns across 7 bases. The CDR3 runs to 14 residues. Per the germline V gene, CDR1 is SNHLY and CDR2 is FYNNEI. Trimming at V came to 10 bases and at J to 0 bases, leaving 7 bases not matched to a gene. The whole variable domain, remainder taken from reference TRBV2 and TRBJ2-3, is EPEVTQTPSHQVTQMGQEVILRCVPISNHLYFYWYRQILGQKVEFLVSFYNNEISEKSEIFDDQFSVERPDGSNFTLKIRSTKLEDSAMYFCATLFRGSTDTQYFGPGTRLTVL.

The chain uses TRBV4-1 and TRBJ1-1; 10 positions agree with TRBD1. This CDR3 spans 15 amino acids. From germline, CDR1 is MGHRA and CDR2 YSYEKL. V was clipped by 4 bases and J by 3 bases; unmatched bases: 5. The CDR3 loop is CASSPTGGVYTEAFF. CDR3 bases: TGCGCCAGCAGCCCGACAGGGGGCGTCTACACTGAAGCTTTCTTT.

Here the CDR3 reads CASSQDRGDTQYF. In DNA, the CDR3 is TGTGCCAGCAGCCAAGATAGAGGGGATACGCAGTATTTT. The chain uses TRBV3-1 (or the pseudogene TRBV3-2) and TRBJ2-3; D possibly corresponds to TRBD2 (5 bases). The CDR3 sequence is 13 residues long. V shed 0 bases and J shed 6 bases, with 7 bases lying between them. The germline gives CDR1 LGHDT, CDR2 YNNKEL (reference sequence).

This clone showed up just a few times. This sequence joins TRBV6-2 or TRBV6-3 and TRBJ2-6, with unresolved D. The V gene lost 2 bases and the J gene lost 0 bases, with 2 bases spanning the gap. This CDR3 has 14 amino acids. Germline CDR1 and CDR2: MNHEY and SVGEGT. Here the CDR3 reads CASSYNSGANVLTF. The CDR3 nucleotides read TGTGCCAGCAGTTACAACTCTGGGGCCAACGTCCTGACTTTC.

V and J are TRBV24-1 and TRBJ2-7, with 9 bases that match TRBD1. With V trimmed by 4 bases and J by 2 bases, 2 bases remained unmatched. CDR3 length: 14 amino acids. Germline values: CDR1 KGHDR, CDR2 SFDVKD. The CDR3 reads CATSEGTGPYEQYF. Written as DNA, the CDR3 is TGTGCCACCAGTGAAGGGACAGGGCCCTACGAGCAGTACTTC.

The CDR3 DNA is TGTGCCAGCAGCTTGAAAGGGGGCGGAGGGATTAATGGCTACACCTTC. Its translation: CASSLKGGGGINGYTF. The chain joins TRBV5-4 to TRBJ1-2; 7 bases agree with TRBD1. Trimming took 1 base from V and 6 from J; bases not matched to a gene: 12. CDR3 size: 16 residues. CDR1 SGHNT and CDR2 YYREEE come from the germline V gene (reference sequence).

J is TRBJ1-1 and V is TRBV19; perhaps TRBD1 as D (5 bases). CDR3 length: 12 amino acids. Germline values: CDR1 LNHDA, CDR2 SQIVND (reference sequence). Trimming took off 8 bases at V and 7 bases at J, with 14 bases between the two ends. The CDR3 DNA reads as TGTGCCAGTTGGGGGGAGACCGGTGAAGCTTTCTTT. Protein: CASWGETGEAFF.

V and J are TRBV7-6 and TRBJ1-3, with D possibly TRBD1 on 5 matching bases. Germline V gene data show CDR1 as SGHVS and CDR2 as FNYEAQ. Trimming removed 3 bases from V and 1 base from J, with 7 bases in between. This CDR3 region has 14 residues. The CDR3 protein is CASSLGGSGNTIYF. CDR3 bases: TGTGCCAGCAGCTTGGGGGGATCTGGAAACACCATATATTTT.

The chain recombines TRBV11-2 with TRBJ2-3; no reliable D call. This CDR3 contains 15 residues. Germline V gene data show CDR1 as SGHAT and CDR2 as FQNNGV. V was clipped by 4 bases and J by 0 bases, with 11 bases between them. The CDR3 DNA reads TGTGCCAGCAGCTCACCCCGGGTTAGCACAGATACGCAGTATTTT. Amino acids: CASSSPRVSTDTQYF.

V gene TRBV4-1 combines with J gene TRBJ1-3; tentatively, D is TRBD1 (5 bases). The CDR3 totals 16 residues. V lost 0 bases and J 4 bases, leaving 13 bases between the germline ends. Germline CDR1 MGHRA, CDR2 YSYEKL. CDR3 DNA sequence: TGCGCCAGCAGCCAAGATCGGTCGCCAGGGGGAAACACCATATATTTT. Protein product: CASSQDRSPGGNTIYF.

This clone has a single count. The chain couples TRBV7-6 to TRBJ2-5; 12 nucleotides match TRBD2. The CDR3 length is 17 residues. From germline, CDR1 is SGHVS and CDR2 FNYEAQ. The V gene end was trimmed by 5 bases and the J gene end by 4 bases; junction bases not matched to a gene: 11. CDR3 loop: CASSPRGGLAGSETQYF. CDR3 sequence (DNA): TGTGCCAGCAGCCCCAGAGGGGGACTAGCGGGCTCAGAGACCCAGTACTTC.

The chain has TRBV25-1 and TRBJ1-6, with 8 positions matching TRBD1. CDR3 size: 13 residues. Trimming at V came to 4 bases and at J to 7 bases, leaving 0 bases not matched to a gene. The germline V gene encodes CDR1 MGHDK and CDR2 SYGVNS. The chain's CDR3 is CASSGTGNSPLHF. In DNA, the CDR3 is TGTGCCAGCAGTGGGACAGGGAATTCACCCCTCCACTTT.

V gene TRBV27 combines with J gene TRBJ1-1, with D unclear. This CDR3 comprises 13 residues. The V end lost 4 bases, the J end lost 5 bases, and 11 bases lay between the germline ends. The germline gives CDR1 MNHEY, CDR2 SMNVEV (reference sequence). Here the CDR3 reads CASSSKGWTEAFF. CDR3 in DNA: TGTGCCAGCAGTTCTAAGGGTTGGACTGAAGCTTTCTTT.

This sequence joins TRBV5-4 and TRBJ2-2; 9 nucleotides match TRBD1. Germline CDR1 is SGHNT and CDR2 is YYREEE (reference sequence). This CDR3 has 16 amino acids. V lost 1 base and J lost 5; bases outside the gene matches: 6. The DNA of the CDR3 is TGTGCCAGCAGCTTGCCCCCCGGGACAGGGACCGGGGAGCTGTTTTTT. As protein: CASSLPPGTGTGELFF.

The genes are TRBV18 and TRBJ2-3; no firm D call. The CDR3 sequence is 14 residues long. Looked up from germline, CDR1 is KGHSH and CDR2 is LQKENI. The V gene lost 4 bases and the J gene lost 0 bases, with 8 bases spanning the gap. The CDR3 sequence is CASSRVGSTDTQYF. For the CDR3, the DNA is TGTGCCAGCTCACGGGTCGGAAGCACAGATACGCAGTATTTT.

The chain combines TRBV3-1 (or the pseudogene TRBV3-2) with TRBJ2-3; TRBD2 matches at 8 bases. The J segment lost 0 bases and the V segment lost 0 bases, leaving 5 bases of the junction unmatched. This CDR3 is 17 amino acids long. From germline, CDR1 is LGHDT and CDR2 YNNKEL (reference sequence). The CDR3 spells CASSQDLTSGSTDTQYF. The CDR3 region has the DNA TGTGCCAGCAGCCAAGATCTAACTAGCGGAAGCACAGATACGCAGTATTTT.

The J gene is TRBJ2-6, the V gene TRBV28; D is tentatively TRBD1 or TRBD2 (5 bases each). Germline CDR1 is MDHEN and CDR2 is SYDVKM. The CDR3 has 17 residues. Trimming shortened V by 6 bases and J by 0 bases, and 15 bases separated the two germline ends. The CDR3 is CASSSAGTASGANVLTF. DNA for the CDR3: TGTGCCAGCAGCTCAGCCGGGACGGCCTCTGGGGCCAACGTCCTGACTTTC. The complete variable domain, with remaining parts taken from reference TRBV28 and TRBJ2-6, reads DVKVTQSSRYLVKRTGEKVFLECVQDMDHENMFWYRQDPGLGLRLIYFSYDVKMKEKGDIPEGYSVSREKKERFSLILESASTNQTSMYLCASSSAGTASGANVLTFGAGSRLTVL.